The text below deals with one T cell receptor beta chain. What it binds is not known. Stimulation used about 9.2 ug/mL lysate from CMV-infected fibroblasts. CD40L-negative CD69-negative CD45RO-high memory CD4+ T cells were sorted as populations depleted of antigen-responding cells. Suppressive ART was started during chronic HIV-1 infection in these adults. The libraries were made with immunoSEQ version 4 in survey mode. TCRdb keeps only in-frame clones here, not all; method: immunoSEQ multiplex PCR. The sample lists more than 25,000 clones; approximately 80% were seen once. These data are taken from a study of persistence of HIV-infected CD4 T cells. Across the study: Median time on suppressive ART was more than seven years. Up to roughly 200 mL blood was drawn at multiple time points; a couple of donors had single-time leukapheresis. Findings and limits, study-wide: Bulk TCR data could not be restricted to HIV-1-infected CMV-responding cells.

CDR1 MNHNY and CDR2 SVGAGI come from the germline V gene (reference sequence). The junction had 1 base not matched to a gene; V was cut back by 4 bases and J by 8 bases. CDR3 length: 12 amino acids. The source of this sequence is an adult woman with HIV who was CMV-seropositive. The specimen comprised CD4+ T cells sorted from PBMCs after 18-hour stimulation, sampled from a patient who received antiretroviral therapy. This chain joins TRBV6-6 and TRBJ2-3; 9 nucleotides match TRBD1. CDR3 bases: TGTGCCAGCAGTTTACAGGGGGCTACGCAGTATTTT. As protein: CASSLQGATQYF.